The 9 T cell receptor beta chains presented below share a single source sample, sequenced in a study of T cells in Graves' hyperthyroidism and ophthalmopathy. From RNA transcripts, TCR beta CDR3 regions were amplified. HTBI primers were used for first-round RT-PCR of the TCR CDR3. A single record per CDR3 protein comes from TCRdb applying MiXCR to the multiplex PCR reads. The sample has roughly 800,000 distinct CDR3 sequences; 35% to 45% are singletons. Material for sequencing was blood. These TCRs come from a man aged 18 to 30 with Graves' hyperthyroidism.

The J gene is TRBJ1-5, the V gene TRBV19; weak D call: TRBD1 (6 bases). Per germline, CDR1 LNHDA and CDR2 SQIVND (reference sequence). V was pared by 5 bases and J by 6 bases, with 14 bases between. This CDR3 comprises 14 residues. The CDR3 protein is CASSRAGAGQPQHF. In DNA, the CDR3 is TGTGCCAGTAGTCGGGCAGGGGCCGGTCAGCCCCAGCATTTT.

This chain connects TRBV6-5 to TRBJ2-7; 7 bases line up with TRBD1. The CDR3 is 14 residues long. CDR1 MNHEY and CDR2 SVGAGI come from the germline V gene. The J segment lost 9 bases and the V segment lost 2 bases, leaving 10 bases of the junction unmatched. In DNA, the CDR3 is TGTGCCAGCAGTTACCCTCCGGGGCGACAGGGGCAGTACTTC. Encoded protein: CASSYPPGRQGQYF.

This clonotype was counted at least ten times. The CDR3 nucleotides read TGTGCCAGCAGCCCCGGGGACGAGTACGAGCAGTACTTC. Translating it yields CASSPGDEYEQYF. The rearrangement joins TRBV7-2 to TRBJ2-7; D is possibly TRBD1 or TRBD2 (5 bases each). Between the trimmed V and J ends, which lost 5 bases and 4 bases, there was a span of 12 bases. CDR3 length equals 13 residues. The germline CDR1 and CDR2 sequences are SGHTA and FQGNSA. Full variable domain (remainder filled in from reference TRBV7-2 and TRBJ2-7): GAGVSQSPSNKVTEKGKDVELRCDPISGHTALYWYRQSLGQGLEFLIYFQGNSAPDKSGLPSDRFSAERTGGSVSTLTIQRTQQEDSAVYLCASSPGDEYEQYFGPGTRLTVT.

Many counts were recorded for this clonotype. CDR3 loop: CASSLGAAIEKLFF. As DNA, the CDR3 is TGTGCCAGCAGCTTGGGGGCCGCGATAGAAAAACTGTTTTTT. This rearrangement joins TRBV7-9 to TRBJ1-4, with D possibly matching TRBD1 (6 bases). CDR3 length: 14 amino acids. V gave up 3 bases and J gave up 8 bases, with 13 bases separating them. The germline gives CDR1 SEHNR, CDR2 FQNEAQ (reference sequence). Based on the CDR3 plus reference TRBV7-9 and TRBJ1-4, the full variable domain is DTGVSQNPRHKITKRGQNVTFRCDPISEHNRLYWYRQTLGQGPEFLTYFQNEAQLEKSRLLSDRFSAERPKGSFSTLEIQRTEQGDSAMYLCASSLGAAIEKLFFGSGTQLSVL.

This clonotype is a singleton in its sample. This chain connects TRBV20-1 to TRBJ2-5; 10 bases map to TRBD2. The germline V gene encodes CDR1 DFQATT and CDR2 SNEGSKA (reference sequence). CDR3 length: 13 residues. J was trimmed by 3 bases and V by 6 bases; bases with no gene match: 4. The CDR3 region is CSATSGVEETQYF. In DNA, the CDR3 is TGCAGTGCAACTAGCGGGGTGGAAGAGACCCAGTACTTC.

In its sample, this clonotype was seen many times. A read error may account for a junction end that differs from germline. V gene TRBV5-1 combines with J gene TRBJ2-2; the D gene is possibly TRBD1 (5 bases). This CDR3 region has 15 residues. The germline gives CDR1 SGHRS, CDR2 YFSETQ. The CDR3 spells CASSLGAGNTGELFF. The CDR3 region has the DNA TGTGCCAGCAGCTTAGGGGCAGGGAACACCGGGGAGCTGTTTTTT.

This clonotype appeared a few times. V usage is TRBV6-2 or TRBV6-3 and J usage is TRBJ2-6; no clear D. This CDR3 has 14 residues. The V and J ends lost 5 bases and 6 bases respectively, with 11 bases between them. The germline gives CDR1 MNHEY, CDR2 SVGEGT. The chain's CDR3 is CASSDPKTANVLTF. The CDR3 DNA reads TGTGCCAGCAGTGACCCCAAGACGGCCAACGTCCTGACTTTC.

This rearrangement joins TRBV5-1 to TRBJ1-2; D not certain. Trimming cost V 0 bases and J 7 bases, with 10 bases left between them. There are 13 residues in the CDR3. In germline, CDR1 is SGHRS, CDR2 YFSETQ. As DNA, the CDR3 is TGCGCCAGCAGCTTGGGCGACAAGGGTGGCTACACCTTC. It yields the protein CASSLGDKGGYTF. Complete variable domain (other parts from reference TRBV5-1 and TRBJ1-2): KAGVTQTPRYLIKTRGQQVTLSCSPISGHRSVSWYQQTPGQGLQFLFEYFSETQRNKGNFPGRFSGRQFSNSRSEMNVSTLELGDSALYLCASSLGDKGGYTFGSGTRLTVV.

The genes are TRBV20-1 and TRBJ2-5; perhaps TRBD1 as D (5 bases). From germline, CDR1 is DFQATT and CDR2 SNEGSKA (reference sequence). This CDR3 region has 13 residues. V lost 0 bases, J lost 3 bases, and 8 bases lay in between. CDR3 coding DNA: TGCAGTGCTAGAGACAGGGTAGAAGAGACCCAGTACTTC. The encoded protein is CSARDRVEETQYF.